This T cell receptor beta chain was found in a study of cytomegalovirus exposure and HLA in healthy donors. Study results and caveats: In a later analysis, productive TCRs from donors in an Asian-associated ancestry cluster reportedly carried fewer N-insertions than the cohort mean.

In regard to this clone: Antigen specificity is unknown.

PCR was performed using 60 Vbeta and 13 Jbeta primers. Some clones are missing from TCRdb's copy, which holds only in-frame ones; the method was immunoSEQ multiplex PCR. This sample's table reports approximately 96,000 clones. Sequenced material: PBMCs. The origin of this receptor is a girl aged 5 to 17 in good health and CMV-seropositive.

As DNA, the CDR3 is TGCGCCAGCAGCGGCCTAGCGGGGGGGAGAGAGACCCAGTACTTC. Encoded protein: CASSGLAGGRETQYF. V is TRBV5-1 and J is TRBJ2-5; TRBD2 aligns across 12 bases. The CDR3 totals 15 residues. Trimming at V came to 4 bases and at J to 4 bases, leaving 5 bases not matched to a gene. Looked up from germline, CDR1 is SGHRS and CDR2 is YFSETQ.